This T cell receptor (beta chain) was captured by sequencing in a study of identical twins. Turning to this clonotype: Its antigen is unidentified.

TCRdb re-called the 5' RACE reads with MiXCR, one entry per CDR3 protein. This repertoire shows 300,000 to 400,000 distinct CDR3 sequences, 9% to 15% found once; its top ten account for 7.2%. General study points: Within twin pairs, the out-of-frame alpha sequences they shared showed excess low generation probability.

A further study also used this sample, focusing on yellow fever vaccine responses in identical twins.

This clonotype was sampled from a young woman in good health. Source material: CD8+ T cells sorted from blood.

For the CDR3, the DNA is TGTGCCAGCAGCTTGGTGCTAGTGGGAGGACCTTACAATGAGCAGTTCTTC. Its protein product is CASSLVLVGGPYNEQFF. This chain connects TRBV5-6 to TRBJ2-1, with D possibly being TRBD2 (6 bases). The germline gives CDR1 SGHDT, CDR2 YYEEEE. The CDR3 has 17 residues. Trimming pared 0 bases from V and 4 bases from J, leaving 17 bases between.